This T cell receptor beta chain was profiled in a study of blood T cell repertoires in COVID-19. Study-level information: From the United States, Italy and Spain came samples of acute and convalescent COVID-19. T cells, B-cell-depleted T cells, or PBMCs provided the cDNA or gDNA that served as material.

The CDR3 is 16 amino acids. Between the trimmed V and J ends, which lost 4 bases and 1 base, there was a span of 14 bases. From germline, CDR1 is MNHGY and CDR2 SVAAGI. Per the original methods: Amplification of reference gene primers provided the estimated nucleated cell counts. Produced via immunoSEQ multiplex PCR; TCRdb's table is partial and in-frame only. The DNA was the basis for D and trimming; V, J and clone size are from that table. The table has around 170,000 clones, about 86% seen once; the top ten hold about 7.3%. The source of this sequence is a man aged 50-60 years with active or convalescent COVID-19. The sequencing input was peripheral blood. The chain carries TRBV6-9 and TRBJ2-1; possible D gene TRBD2, 5 bases. CDR3 in amino acids: CASSLTGVISYNEQFF. The CDR3 DNA reads TGTGCCAGCAGTTTAACCGGGGTTATTTCCTACAATGAGCAGTTCTTC.